The present entry profiles one TCR beta chain with its context. This clonotype has a count of ten or more. Its antigen specificity is not known. Base qualities are not recorded, but no much larger clone differs from it by a single base. The library was prepared for alpha chains; this beta chain is a stray read, so its frequency means little. This sample's time point label indicates: blood taken at disease recurrence. For TCR sequencing, whole RNA was extracted from tumor and nontumor lung tissue, or from cryopreserved PBMC samples, and no cell sorting was done. Only patients for whom sufficient RNA was available from at least two tumor regions were selected for TCR sequencing. This sample is part of a study of spatial heterogeneity in lung cancer (dated by TCRdb to about 2019). Context from the whole study: The donors were some 76 patients from the lung TRACERx cohort who had early-stage, untreated non-small cell lung cancer. Some blood samples were taken at disease recurrence, and the median time to first recurrence was around 400 days. Beta-chain transcripts were consistently detected in greater numbers than alpha-chain transcripts, which likely reflects a higher abundance of beta-chain transcripts. In the raw uncorrected reads, each unique combination of TCR and UMI appeared more than ten times on average. TCR alpha and beta repertoires were quantitatively compared across multiple tumor regions, matched nontumor lung and blood in non-small cell lung cancer. Nonsynonymous mutation counts, determined by whole-exome sequencing of tumor tissue, were related to TCR repertoire features. Both alpha and beta chains were TCR-sequenced in samples taken at surgery, namely 220 tumor regions, around 64 matched nontumor lung samples and around 53 PBMC samples. Beyond this particular receptor, the publication reports: Confirming at a functional level the hypothesis that regional TCRs recognize regional mutations was considered to require additional single-cell paired TCR alpha and beta sequencing. Ubiquitous expanded tumor TCRs were detected in blood more often at tumor resection than at routine follow-up.

The CDR3 contains 18 residues, cysteine and phenylalanine counted. The sequence is cut down to CDR3 DNA, 54 bases in frame from base 1. Trimmed from V: 5 bases; trimmed from J: 0 bases; junction bases lacking a gene match: 10. CDR1 MDHEN and CDR2 SYDVKM were looked up in the germline V gene. Preparation of the library involved 5' RACE. The instrument was a NextSeq 500. In the TCR library protocol, a unique molecular identifier was attached to each TCR cDNA molecule so that PCR and sequencing errors could be corrected. In the authors' own workflow: TCR identification, UMI-based error correction and CDR3 extraction were performed with Decombinator tools. Expanded TCRs were defined as those above a frequency of 2 per 1,000, corresponding to the top 1% of the tumor frequency distribution. Each repertoire was subsampled 100 times to 5,000 TCRs, after which Renyi diversity was computed with the R vegan package. To build CDR3 similarity networks, amino acid triplet string-kernel similarity was used, and CDR3s were connected when their pairwise similarity was above 0.82. TCRdb reanalyzed the raw reads on its own, using fastp at Q25 for trimming and MiXCR for clone calling, and kept in-frame beta chains. Each CDR3 protein gets just one entry, which takes the most common genes and DNA from the rows behind it. V and J calls and clone size were set by TCRdb, not the authors. The sample profile shows under 10,000 distinct CDR3 sequences; about 4% of them were found once. The leading ten clones occupy approximately 18% of the sample.

This sequence originates from a female donor with early-stage non-small cell lung cancer. The receptor chain draws on TRBV28 and TRBJ1-5, with 10 bases matching TRBD1. The material was PBMCs, obtained at recurrence. The nucleotide sequence reads TGTGCCAGCAGTCCCCCCGGACAGGGGGGAGGTAGCAATCAGCCCCAGCATTTT. The resulting protein is CASSPPGQGGGSNQPQHF.